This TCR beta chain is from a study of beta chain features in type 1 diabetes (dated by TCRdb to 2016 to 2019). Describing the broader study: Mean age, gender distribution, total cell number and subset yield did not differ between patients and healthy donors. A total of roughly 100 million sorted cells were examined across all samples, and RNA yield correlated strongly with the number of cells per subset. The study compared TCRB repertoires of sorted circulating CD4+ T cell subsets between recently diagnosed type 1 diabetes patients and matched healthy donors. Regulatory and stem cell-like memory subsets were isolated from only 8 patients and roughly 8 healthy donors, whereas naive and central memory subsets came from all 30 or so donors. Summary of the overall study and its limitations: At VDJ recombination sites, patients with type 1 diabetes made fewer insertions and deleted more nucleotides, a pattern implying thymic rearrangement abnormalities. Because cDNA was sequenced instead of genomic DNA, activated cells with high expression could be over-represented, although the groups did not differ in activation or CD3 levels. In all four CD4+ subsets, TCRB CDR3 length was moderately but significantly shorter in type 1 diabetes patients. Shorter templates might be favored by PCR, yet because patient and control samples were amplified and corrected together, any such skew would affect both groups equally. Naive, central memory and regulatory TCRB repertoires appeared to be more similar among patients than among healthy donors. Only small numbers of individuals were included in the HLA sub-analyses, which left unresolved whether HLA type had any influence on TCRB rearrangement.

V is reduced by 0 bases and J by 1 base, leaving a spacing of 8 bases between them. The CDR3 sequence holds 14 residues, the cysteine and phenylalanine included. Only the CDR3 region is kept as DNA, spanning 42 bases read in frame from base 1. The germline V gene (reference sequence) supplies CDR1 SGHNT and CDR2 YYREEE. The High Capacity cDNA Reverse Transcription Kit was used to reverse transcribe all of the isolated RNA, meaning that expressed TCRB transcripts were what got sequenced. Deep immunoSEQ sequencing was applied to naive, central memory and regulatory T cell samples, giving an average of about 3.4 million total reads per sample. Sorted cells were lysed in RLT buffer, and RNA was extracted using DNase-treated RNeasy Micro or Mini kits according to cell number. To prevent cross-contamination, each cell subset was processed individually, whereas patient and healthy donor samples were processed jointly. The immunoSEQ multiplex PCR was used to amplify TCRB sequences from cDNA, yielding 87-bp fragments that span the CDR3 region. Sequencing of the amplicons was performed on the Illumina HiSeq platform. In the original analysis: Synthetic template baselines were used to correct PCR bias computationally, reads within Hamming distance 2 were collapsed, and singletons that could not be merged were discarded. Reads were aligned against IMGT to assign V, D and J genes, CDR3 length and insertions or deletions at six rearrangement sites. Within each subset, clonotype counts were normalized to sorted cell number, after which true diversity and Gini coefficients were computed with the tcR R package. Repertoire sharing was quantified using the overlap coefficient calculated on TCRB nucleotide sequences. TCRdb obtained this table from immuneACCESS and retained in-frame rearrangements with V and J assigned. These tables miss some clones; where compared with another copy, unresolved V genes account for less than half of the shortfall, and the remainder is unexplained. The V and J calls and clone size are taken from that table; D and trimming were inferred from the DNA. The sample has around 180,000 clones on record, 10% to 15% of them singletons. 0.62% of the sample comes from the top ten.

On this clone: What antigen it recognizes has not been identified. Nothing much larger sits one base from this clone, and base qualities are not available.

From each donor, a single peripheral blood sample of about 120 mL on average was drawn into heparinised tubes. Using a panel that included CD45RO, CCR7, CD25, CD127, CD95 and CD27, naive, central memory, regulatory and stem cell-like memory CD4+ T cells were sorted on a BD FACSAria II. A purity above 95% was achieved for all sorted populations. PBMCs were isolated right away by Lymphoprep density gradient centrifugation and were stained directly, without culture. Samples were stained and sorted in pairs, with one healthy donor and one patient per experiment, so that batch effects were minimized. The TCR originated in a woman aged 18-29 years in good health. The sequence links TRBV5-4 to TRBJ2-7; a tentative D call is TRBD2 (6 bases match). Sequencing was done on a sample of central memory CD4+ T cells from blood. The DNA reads TGTGCCAGCAGCTTGGCCGGGGGATCCTACGAGCAGTACTTC. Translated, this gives CASSLAGGSYEQYF.